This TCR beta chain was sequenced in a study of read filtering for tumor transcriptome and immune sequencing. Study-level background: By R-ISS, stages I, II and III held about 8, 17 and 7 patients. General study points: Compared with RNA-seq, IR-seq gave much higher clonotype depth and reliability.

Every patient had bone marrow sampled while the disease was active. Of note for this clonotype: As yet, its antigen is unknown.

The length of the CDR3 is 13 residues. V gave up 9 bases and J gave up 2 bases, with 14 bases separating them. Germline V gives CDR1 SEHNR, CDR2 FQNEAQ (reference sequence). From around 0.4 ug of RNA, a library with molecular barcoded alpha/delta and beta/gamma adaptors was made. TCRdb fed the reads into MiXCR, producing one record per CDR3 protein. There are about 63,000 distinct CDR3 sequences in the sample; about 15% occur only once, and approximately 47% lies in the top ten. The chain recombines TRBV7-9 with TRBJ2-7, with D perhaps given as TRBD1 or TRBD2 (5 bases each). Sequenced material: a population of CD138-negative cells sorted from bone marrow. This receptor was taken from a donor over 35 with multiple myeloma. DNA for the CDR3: TGTGCCAGTATCGGGACGGAAGCCTACGAGCAGTACTTC. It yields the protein CASIGTEAYEQYF.